The next 10 T cell receptor beta chains were all read from a single sample in a study of beta chain features in type 1 diabetes. Investigators reverse transcribed all isolated RNA, so they sequenced expressed TCRB transcripts. Clones were read by immunoSEQ multiplex PCR, and TCRdb kept only the in-frame ones, dropping some. This table has fewer than 900,000 clones, 15% to 20% appearing once. Source material: naive CD4+ T cells from blood. These receptors were collected from a young woman in good health.

This clone was seen a handful of times. The chain couples TRBV10-3 to TRBJ1-2, with D perhaps matching TRBD1 (5 bases). The CDR3 sequence is 17 residues long. Germline CDR1 is ENHRY and CDR2 is SYGVKD. The V end lost 3 bases, the J end lost 5 bases, and 22 bases lay between the germline ends. Written as DNA, the CDR3 is TGTGCCATCAGTGACGTGGTGGGCACAGGCGCGAGATATGGCTACACCTTC. As protein: CAISDVVGTGARYGYTF.

The table lists this clone with a few counts. The CDR3 spells CASSPPSTDTQYF. CDR3 sequence (DNA): TGTGCCAGCTCCCCTCCTAGCACAGATACGCAGTATTTT. This chain uses TRBV19 with TRBJ2-3; the D is unclear. This CDR3 contains 13 residues. The germline V gene has CDR1 LNHDA and CDR2 SQIVND (reference sequence). V dropped 9 bases and J dropped 0 bases, with 10 bases sitting between them.

The chain recombines TRBV4-2 with TRBJ2-2; TRBD1 agrees at 10 bases. V shed 4 bases, J shed 5 bases, and the junction held 4 bases outside the gene matches. The length of the CDR3 is 15 residues. The germline gives CDR1 LGHNA, CDR2 YNFKEQ. The CDR3 bases are TGTGCCAGCAGCCGGGACAGGGGAGGAACCGGGGAGCTGTTTTTT. It translates to CASSRDRGGTGELFF.

The V call is TRBV28, the J call TRBJ2-1; D remains ambiguous. The V end was cut by 3 bases, the J end by 4 bases, with 16 bases between. Looked up from germline, CDR1 is MDHEN and CDR2 is SYDVKM. CDR3 size: 16 residues. The CDR3, as DNA: TGTGCCAGCAGTTTTGGTGCTAGACTGGGTTACAATGAGCAGTTCTTC. Amino acid sequence: CASSFGARLGYNEQFF.

This clone has a single count. The chain links TRBV15 to TRBJ2-7; D uncertain. V lost 0 bases, J lost 9 bases, and 12 bases lay in between. CDR3 size: 13 residues. Germline V gene data show CDR1 as LNHNV and CDR2 as YYDKDF (reference sequence). CDR3 residues: CATSRDEGFAQYF. CDR3 nucleotides: TGTGCCACCAGCAGAGATGAAGGGTTTGCGCAGTACTTC.

The table lists this clone with a few counts. Other nucleotide sequences from this sample produce the same CDR3. The chain carries TRBV7-9 and TRBJ2-2; 8 bases are a match to TRBD1. Germline CDR1 reads SEHNR; CDR2 reads FQNEAQ (reference sequence). Trimming at V came to 5 bases and at J to 6 bases, leaving 2 bases not matched to a gene. CDR3 length: 13 amino acids. CDR3 region: CASSPRGPGELFF. In DNA form, the CDR3 reads TGTGCCAGCAGCCCCAGGGGGCCCGGGGAGCTGTTTTTT.

The CDR3 sequence: CASSRPDQPQHF. The CDR3 DNA sequence: TGCGCCAGCAGTCGACCTGATCAGCCCCAGCATTTT. J is TRBJ1-5 and V is TRBV10-2; D uncertain. The CDR3 length is 12 residues. Trimming left V 5 bases short and J 5 bases short, with 7 bases between. CDR1 and CDR2 (germline): WSHSY, SAAADI.

The rearrangement links TRBV29-1 to TRBJ2-1, with 7 bases fitting TRBD2. The CDR3 is 14 residues long. The ends lost 6 bases at V and 6 bases at J; junction bases unmatched: 11. CDR1 is SQVTM, CDR2 ANQGSEA, per germline. The CDR3, as DNA: TGCAGCGTACGGGACTACCCTCGGGGCAATGAGCAGTTCTTC. It encodes CSVRDYPRGNEQFF.

This clone was counted a few times. This chain uses TRBV7-6 with TRBJ2-7; 8 bases are a match to TRBD2. The CDR3 loop spans 15 amino acids. Trimming cost V 3 bases and J 0 bases; bases outside gene matches: 4. The germline V gene has CDR1 SGHVS and CDR2 FNYEAQ. The CDR3 DNA reads TGTGCCAGCAGCTTGTTAGCGGGGAGCTCCTACGAGCAGTACTTC. Translating gives CASSLLAGSSYEQYF.

The chain couples TRBV7-9 to TRBJ2-3; TRBD2 is a possible D gene (5 bases). Germline V lookup: CDR1 SEHNR, CDR2 FQNEAQ (reference sequence). This CDR3 region has 14 residues. Between the trimmed V and J ends, which lost 2 bases and 6 bases, there was a span of 12 bases. For the CDR3, the DNA is TGTGCCAGCAGCTTAAGGGAGTTCGGTGATACGCAGTATTTT. Translation: CASSLREFGDTQYF.